The 13 T cell receptor beta chains reported below all come from one sample, sequenced in a study of cytomegalovirus exposure and HLA in healthy donors. Use of 60 Vbeta and 13 Jbeta primers characterized the PCR. Produced via immunoSEQ multiplex PCR; TCRdb's table is partial and in-frame only. The sample holds 150,000 to 200,000 clones, approximately 80% seen once. Sequencing was carried out using PBMCs. Receptor source: a girl aged 2-10 years in good health and CMV-seropositive.

This clone has more than one count but fewer than ten. The chain uses TRBV4-1 and TRBJ2-3; possible D gene TRBD1, 6 bases. V shed 4 bases and J shed 2 bases, with 10 bases lying between them. Germline CDR1 MGHRA, CDR2 YSYEKL. The CDR3 spans 14 residues. CDR3 sequence: CASSLTGITDTQYF. Written as DNA, the CDR3 is TGCGCCAGCAGCCTTACAGGGATCACAGATACGCAGTATTTT.

The chain combines TRBV6-1 with TRBJ1-2; 7 positions match TRBD1. V was pared by 8 bases and J by 7 bases, with 13 bases of the junction left unmatched. The CDR3 consists of 14 residues. From germline, CDR1 is MNHNS and CDR2 SASEGT. The CDR3, as DNA: TGTGCCAGCTCCCAGGGGGATACCCGGGGTGGCTACACCTTC. It is translated as CASSQGDTRGGYTF.

The CDR3 DNA follows: TGCGCCAGCAGCTTGTTGACTAGCGGGAATACCGGGGAGCTGTTTTTT. This encodes CASSLLTSGNTGELFF. This chain connects TRBV5-1 to TRBJ2-2; 11 bases are a match to TRBD2. The germline V gene has CDR1 SGHRS and CDR2 YFSETQ. CDR3 size: 16 residues. V was pared by 1 base and J by 5 bases, with 4 bases of the junction left unmatched.

The rearrangement joins TRBV2 to TRBJ2-3, with 7 bases fitting TRBD2. There are 15 residues in the CDR3. In germline, CDR1 is SNHLY, CDR2 FYNNEI. Unmatched junction bases numbered 10, after V lost 6 bases and J lost 4 bases. CDR3 residues: CASSGGTASSDTQYF. The CDR3 DNA is TGTGCCAGCAGCGGGGGGACTGCGTCTTCAGATACGCAGTATTTT.

The V and J genes are TRBV6-4 and TRBJ1-1; D uncertain. The CDR3 spans 14 residues. V was cut by 0 bases and J by 5 bases, with 10 bases left in between. Germline CDR1 is MRHNA and CDR2 is SNTAGT. CDR3 coding DNA: TGTGCCAGCAGTGACTCTCCCGGGGAGACTGAAGCTTTCTTT. Protein product: CASSDSPGETEAFF.

This clone appeared once. The V call is TRBV7-9, the J call TRBJ2-5; 7 bases align to TRBD2. V trimming: 10 bases; J trimming: 2 bases; junction bases outside the gene matches: 7. The CDR3 loop spans 13 amino acids. CDR1 and CDR2 (germline): SEHNR, FQNEAQ (reference sequence). CDR3 nucleotides: TGTGCCATCTCCGGGGGGTTACAAGAGACCCAGTACTTC. This translates into CAISGGLQETQYF.

The sample holds a few counts of this clone. V usage is TRBV25-1 and J usage is TRBJ1-4; 7 bases are shared with TRBD1. Unmatched junction bases numbered 12, after V lost 3 bases and J lost 8 bases. Germline CDR1 MGHDK, CDR2 SYGVNS. The CDR3 totals 16 residues. The CDR3 nucleotides read TGTGCCAGCAGTGATTTAAAGGGCAGGGGGGAGGAAAAACTGTTTTTT. As protein: CASSDLKGRGEEKLFF. Looking up the rest from reference TRBV25-1 and TRBJ1-4 gives the full variable domain: EADIYQTPRYLVIGTGKKITLECSQTMGHDKMYWYQQDPGMELHLIHYSYGVNSTEKGDLSSESTVSRIRTEHFPLTLESARPSHTSQYLCASSDLKGRGEEKLFFGSGTQLSVL.

The V gene is TRBV9, the J gene TRBJ2-7; a possible D gene is TRBD2 (6 bases). The germline V gene encodes CDR1 SGDLS and CDR2 YYNGEE. Trimming stripped 3 bases from V and 5 bases from J, with 12 bases between. The CDR3 runs 13 residues. CDR3 loop: CASSDKASDEQYF. As DNA, the CDR3 is TGTGCCAGCAGCGACAAGGCTAGCGACGAGCAGTACTTC.

The table lists this clone with a few counts. V usage is TRBV29-1 and J usage is TRBJ1-1; no firm D call. V was trimmed by 4 bases and J by 7 bases, leaving 7 bases between them. The CDR3 contains 10 residues. Germline V lookup: CDR1 SQVTM, CDR2 ANQGSEA. CDR3 DNA: TGCAGCGTTGTGAGGGTTGAAGCTTTCTTT. Amino acids: CSVVRVEAFF.

The chain carries TRBV18 and TRBJ1-4, with a tentative D call TRBD1 (6 bases). CDR1 KGHSH and CDR2 LQKENI come from the germline V gene. Deletions cut 1 base from V and 4 bases from J, with 13 bases between. The CDR3 is 16 residues long. This chain's CDR3 is CASSPLQGSGNEKLFF. The CDR3 DNA follows: TGTGCCAGCTCACCACTACAGGGCTCGGGTAATGAAAAACTGTTTTTT.

V gene TRBV9 combines with J gene TRBJ2-1; 14 nucleotides align to TRBD2. Germline CDR1 reads SGDLS; CDR2 reads YYNGEE. With V trimmed by 3 bases and J by 8 bases, 7 bases remained unmatched. The CDR3 loop spans 16 amino acids. CDR3 nucleotides: TGTGCCAGCAGCGCGACTAGCGGGGGGGCCGGGGATGAGCAGTTCTTC. Translating gives CASSATSGGAGDEQFF.

This chain joins TRBV5-1 and TRBJ2-5, with TRBD2 as a possible D gene (6 bases). The DNA end is a closer match to TRBJ2-7, so the J assignment may be wrong. The CDR3 totals 14 residues. Germline-derived CDR1 and CDR2 are SGHRS and YFSETQ. The CDR3 sequence is CASSLGTSNHEQYF. The CDR3 coding sequence is TGCGCCAGCAGCTTGGGTACTAGCAACCACGAGCAGTACTTC.

The rearrangement joins TRBV30 to TRBJ1-1, with 9 bases matching TRBD1. CDR1 and CDR2 (germline): GTSNPN, SVGIG (reference sequence). V shed 5 bases, J shed 8 bases, and the junction held 15 bases outside the gene matches. CDR3 length equals 15 residues. CDR3 residues: CAWDPGTGSFVEAFF. The CDR3 nucleotides read TGTGCCTGGGATCCTGGGACAGGGTCGTTCGTCGAAGCTTTCTTT.